The next 20 T cell receptor beta chains were all read from a single sample in a study of CD8 T cells in Susac syndrome. RNA totalling about 0.45 to 1 ug underwent reverse transcription with random hexamers. TCRdb re-derived calls from the immunoSEQ multiplex PCR reads in MiXCR, one entry per CDR3 protein. The sample carries 130,000 or so distinct CDR3 sequences, 90% to 95% recorded once. The sequencing input was CD8+ T cells from PBMCs. These receptors were collected from a human donor with multiple sclerosis.

The chain uses TRBV6-6 and TRBJ1-1, with D uncertain. Germline CDR1 reads MNHNY; CDR2 reads SVGAGI (reference sequence). V was trimmed by 0 bases and J by 0 bases, leaving 5 bases between them. This CDR3 spans 14 amino acids. CDR3 residues: CASSYSLMNTEAFF. Written as DNA, the CDR3 is TGTGCCAGCAGTTACTCCCTTATGAACACTGAAGCTTTCTTT.

This chain uses TRBV12-5 with TRBJ2-2; TRBD2 matches 8 bases. Germline V gene sequence: CDR1 LGHNT, CDR2 FRNRAP. The CDR3 loop spans 15 amino acids. Germline trimming cut 5 bases from V and 6 bases from J; bases unmatched to any gene: 8. The CDR3 bases are TGTGCTAGTGGTCCGACTAGCGAAGGGTCCGGGGAGCTGTTTTTT. This gives the protein CASGPTSEGSGELFF.

The chain recombines TRBV4-1 with TRBJ1-5; D is ambiguous. Germline lookup yields CDR1 MGHRA and CDR2 YSYEKL. The CDR3 totals 15 residues. Trimming removed 1 base from V and 0 bases from J, with 7 bases in between. The CDR3 is CASSQGSHSNQPQHF. The CDR3 DNA sequence: TGCGCCAGCAGCCAAGGATCGCATAGCAATCAGCCCCAGCATTTT.

The chain uses TRBV19 and TRBJ2-7, with 11 bases identical to TRBD2. Germline V gene data show CDR1 as LNHDA and CDR2 as SQIVND (reference sequence). The length of the CDR3 is 15 residues. V lost 5 bases and J lost 3; bases outside the gene matches: 6. CDR3 bases: TGTGCCAGTAGTTACGGGACTAGCGGAAACTACGAGCAGTACTTC. The encoded protein is CASSYGTSGNYEQYF.

This chain links TRBV2 with TRBJ2-1; a possible D gene is TRBD2 (5 bases). CDR3 size: 14 residues. Trimming left V 3 bases short and J 7 bases short, with 13 bases between. CDR1 SNHLY and CDR2 FYNNEI come from the germline V gene. In nucleotides, the CDR3 is TGTGCCAGCAGTGAGTGGGCGGGTTCTAATGAGCAGTTCTTC. Its translation is CASSEWAGSNEQFF.

The chain employs TRBV30 and TRBJ1-5; the match to TRBD1 covers 7 bases. Losses at the gene ends were 3 bases for V and 7 bases for J; bases not matched to a gene: 9. Germline V gene data show CDR1 as GTSNPN and CDR2 as SVGIG (reference sequence). The CDR3 loop spans 14 amino acids. DNA of the CDR3: TGTGCCTGGAGCGAGACAGGGCTACGACAGCCCCAGCATTTT. Translating gives CAWSETGLRQPQHF.

The V gene is TRBV28, the J gene TRBJ2-1; D is unclear. The CDR3 length is 16 residues. Trimming removed 4 bases from V and 0 bases from J, with 13 bases in between. Per the germline V gene, CDR1 is MDHEN and CDR2 is SYDVKM. The CDR3 DNA is TGTGCCAGCAGTTCCCCGGCGGAGAACTCCTACAATGAGCAGTTCTTC. It translates to CASSSPAENSYNEQFF.

This clonotype showed up just once. This chain uses TRBV10-2 with TRBJ2-2; D gene unclear. V was shortened by 7 bases and J by 4 bases, with 10 bases between the two germline ends. This CDR3 comprises 13 residues. Germline values: CDR1 WSHSY, CDR2 SAAADI. The CDR3 nucleotides read TGCGCCAGCACCGAGGTACCCACCGGGGAGCTGTTTTTT. As protein: CASTEVPTGELFF.

This chain links TRBV12-3 or TRBV12-4 with TRBJ2-3, with D possibly being TRBD2 (6 bases). The CDR3 sequence is 12 residues long. The germline V and J ends were trimmed by 6 bases and 15 bases, with 19 bases remaining between them. The CDR3 sequence is CASSGNRDSCYF. The CDR3, as DNA: TGTGCCAGCAGCGGAAACCGGGACTCGTGTTATTTT.

This clonotype was counted once. The genes are TRBV7-9 and TRBJ1-2, with D possibly TRBD1 on 5 matching bases. The CDR3 covers 15 residues. Trimming took off 5 bases at V and 1 base at J, with 14 bases between the two ends. Germline V gene lookup returns CDR1 SEHNR and CDR2 FQNEAQ (reference sequence). CDR3 nucleotides: TGTGCCAGCAGCCACAGAAGGGGACTTAACTATGGCTACACCTTC. Protein: CASSHRRGLNYGYTF.

The gene calls are TRBV27 and TRBJ2-2, with D uncertain. The germline V and J ends were trimmed by 4 bases and 5 bases, with 8 bases remaining between them. The CDR3 contains 13 residues. Germline CDR1 is MNHEY and CDR2 is SMNVEV (reference sequence). The CDR3 loop reads CASSSLVTGELFF. CDR3 nucleotides: TGTGCCAGCAGTTCTTTAGTAACCGGGGAGCTGTTTTTT.

The chain joins TRBV19 to TRBJ1-5; D unresolved. The V gene lost 10 bases and the J gene lost 7 bases, with 14 bases spanning the gap. The CDR3 has 12 residues. Per the germline V gene, CDR1 is LNHDA and CDR2 is SQIVND (reference sequence). DNA of the CDR3: TGTGCCACTGGGCCCCTGGGCCAGCCCCAGCATTTT. Residues: CATGPLGQPQHF. Full variable domain (rest looked up from reference TRBV19 and TRBJ1-5): DGGITQSPKYLFRKEGQNVTLSCEQNLNHDAMYWYRQDPGQGLRLIYYSQIVNDFQKGDIAEGYSVSREKKESFPLTVTSAQKNPTAFYLCATGPLGQPQHFGDGTRLSIL.

The genes are TRBV12-3 or TRBV12-4 and TRBJ2-1; TRBD2 aligns across 12 bases. Trimming removed 5 bases from V and 5 bases from J; junction bases left unmatched: 10. The CDR3 sequence is 17 residues long. The CDR3 nucleotides read TGTGCCAGCAGTCCCCCAAGGGGACTAGCGGGTGACAATGAGCAGTTCTTC. Translated: CASSPPRGLAGDNEQFF.

This chain links TRBV12-3 or TRBV12-4 with TRBJ2-7, with D perhaps assigned TRBD1 or TRBD2 (5 bases each). Trimming cost V 6 bases and J 4 bases, with 10 bases left between them. This CDR3 region has 12 residues. The CDR3 loop reads CASRGERYEQYF. CDR3 in DNA: TGTGCCAGCAGGGGGGAGAGGTACGAGCAGTACTTC.

V usage is TRBV30 and J usage is TRBJ2-7; 9 positions match TRBD1. The germline gives CDR1 GTSNPN, CDR2 SVGIG (reference sequence). The CDR3 consists of 16 residues. Losses at the gene ends were 1 base for V and 4 bases for J; bases not matched to a gene: 11. The CDR3 DNA sequence: TGTGCCTGGAGTGGGGGGACAGGGACTCTCTCGTACGAGCAGTACTTC. Residues: CAWSGGTGTLSYEQYF.

This clonotype appeared a few times. V and J are TRBV19 and TRBJ1-1, with D unresolved. Germline CDR1 is LNHDA and CDR2 is SQIVND (reference sequence). CDR3 length equals 13 residues. Trimming took 5 bases from V and 1 from J, leaving 8 bases between them. Written as DNA, the CDR3 is TGTGCCAGTAGTGTCGCCGGGAACACTGAAGCTTTCTTT. Protein: CASSVAGNTEAFF.

This sequence joins TRBV20-1 and TRBJ2-5; D not resolved. Germline-derived CDR1 and CDR2 are DFQATT and SNEGSKA (reference sequence). The V gene lost 2 bases and the J gene lost 7 bases, with 5 bases spanning the gap. There are 10 residues in the CDR3. CDR3 sequence: CSARIVTQYF. The DNA for the CDR3 is TGCAGTGCTAGAATAGTGACCCAGTACTTC.

The CDR3 protein is CASSSPSEQYF. The CDR3 region has the DNA TGCGCCAGCAGCTCCCCCTCCGAGCAGTACTTC. The chain couples TRBV5-1 to TRBJ2-7; D remains unclear. Germline V lookup: CDR1 SGHRS, CDR2 YFSETQ. The CDR3 consists of 11 residues. The V end was cut by 3 bases, the J end by 6 bases, with 7 bases between.

The chain combines TRBV27 with TRBJ1-5; D perhaps matches TRBD1 (5 bases). CDR1 MNHEY and CDR2 SMNVEV come from the germline V gene (reference sequence). The CDR3 sequence is 14 residues long. Trimming took 5 bases from V and 4 from J, leaving 12 bases between them. In DNA form, the CDR3 reads TGTGCCAGCAGTGGCTTGACAGCTAATCAGCCCCAGCATTTT. It is translated as CASSGLTANQPQHF.

The chain recombines TRBV9 with TRBJ2-1, with TRBD2 as a possible D gene (6 bases). Germline CDR1 is SGDLS and CDR2 is YYNGEE. Trimming shortened V by 3 bases and J by 0 bases, and 10 bases separated the two germline ends. The CDR3 has 15 residues. The CDR3 protein is CASSGRVSSYNEQFF. The CDR3 bases are TGTGCCAGCAGCGGGAGGGTGAGCTCCTACAATGAGCAGTTCTTC.